Sequencing of this TCR beta chain was carried out in a study of post-analysis software for immune sequencing data. Study-wide context: Some patients lacked subtype; others had relapsing-remitting, secondary progressive or progressive-relapsing disease. Regarding the study as a whole: Multiple sclerosis patients showed significantly lower normalized Chao1 diversity than controls did. By F measure, strong co-clustering occurred among samples prepared in the same batch. Elevated frequency relative to controls characterized roughly five TRBV segments in patients, TRBV5-6, TRBV5-1 and TRBV20-1 among them.

Unique molecular identifiers were present in the TCR beta cDNA libraries. TCRdb called the PCR reads again in MiXCR, with one record for every CDR3 protein. The table lists about 200,000 distinct CDR3 sequences, approximately 28% of them singletons. The CDR3 has 15 residues. Trimming left V 2 bases short and J 0 bases short, with 10 bases between. The germline V gene has CDR1 SGHRS and CDR2 YFSETQ. This clonotype was seen ten or more times. Its antigen remains unknown. The TCR was taken from a girl younger than 18 with multiple sclerosis. V usage is TRBV5-1 and J usage is TRBJ2-3; D gene ambiguous. The sample taken for sequencing was blood. CDR3: CASSFSGRSTDTQYF. For the CDR3, the DNA is TGCGCCAGCAGCTTCTCGGGTCGAAGCACAGATACGCAGTATTTT.